This TCR beta chain was observed in a study of human T cells and chemical hapten exposure (TCRdb year 2021). As for the study more broadly: Libraries were pooled for sequencing, and variation in per-sample TCR yields was attributed mainly to small differences in library volumes within the pool. Peripheral blood TCR repertoire changes were tracked in vivo in alopecia patients during primary and secondary sensitization to the hapten diphenylcyclopropenone (DPC). Points the paper makes about the study in general: DPC sensitization did not change how many TCRs were above 1 in 1000 frequency, and no evidence was found of alterations in global repertoire structure. Repeated subsampling changed both the strength of the expansion versus patch-test correlation and the threshold at which the correlation became significant.

During library preparation, unique molecular identifiers were attached to individual cDNA molecules so that TCRs could be counted quantitatively and reproducibly. Each blood RNA sample was used to sequence both TCR alpha and TCR beta chains. Per the source publication's procedure: The median number of TCRs per sample was some 100,000, ranging from roughly 20,000 to 700,000. The Decombinator software suite was used to annotate the V, J and CDR3 of the TCR reads. For the PS versus PT1 abundance plots, all samples were subsampled to the same number of TCRs (28,000). TCRs were defined as expanded if absent before sensitization and observed at least eight times at the 2-week time point. TCRdb reran the public reads through fastp at Q25 and MiXCR, keeping productive beta chains. For every CDR3 protein sequence, its rows merge into one entry that carries the most common genes and DNA. In this record, the V and J calls reflect TCRdb's handling and not the investigators' own analysis. The sample has more than 100,000 distinct CDR3 sequences on record, 8.5% to 9% of them singletons. 1.4% of the sample goes to the ten largest clones.

Points on this clonotype: Its binding antigen is unknown. The input lacks base qualities; no much larger clone sits a single base away.

Unfractionated whole blood was collected in Tempus Blood RNA tubes, and total RNA was extracted from that blood. As TCR sequencing controls, five or six healthy volunteers were used, with blood taken at day 0, 2 weeks and 6 weeks. From the germline V gene (reference sequence), CDR1 is SEHNR and CDR2 is FQNEAQ. The CDR3 goes from the cysteine to the phenylalanine over 15 residues. The sequence is cut down to CDR3 DNA, 45 bases in frame from base 1. V was cut back by 7 bases and J by 3 bases, leaving a gap of 15 bases between them. The sequencing input was whole blood. This TCR was sampled from a human donor in good health. Some clones in this sample may be carry-over from other donors' samples. Donor details come from another sample of the same person, matched by shared clones. The chain joins TRBV7-9 to TRBJ1-4; TRBD1 might be the D gene, on 5 matching bases. The bases read TGTGCCAGCACCCCTAGGGAGGGACCTAATGAAAAACTGTTTTTT. It translates to CASTPREGPNEKLFF.